This T cell receptor (beta chain) was profiled in a study of Graves' ophthalmopathy and Graves' hyperthyroidism. Study-level information: Researchers obtained peripheral blood at initial diagnosis, before any treatment had begun.

Diagnoses were established from clinical symptoms, serum thyroxine, TRAb, thyroid ultrasound and orbital computed tomography. It was from under 13 ml of fresh peripheral blood that the PBMCs came. From RNA, the CDR3 regions of TCR beta chains were amplified and sequenced. The authors performed first-round RT-PCR with HTBI primers and then a second-round multiplex PCR. TCRdb redid the calling of the multiplex PCR reads with MiXCR, one entry per CDR3 protein. The sample includes 200,000 to 250,000 distinct CDR3 sequences, around a fifth of them seen just once. General study findings and limits: Predictions made by the model for ophthalmopathy progression reached approximately 71% sensitivity and just under 75% specificity.

Notes on this clonotype: Its antigen is unidentified.

The CDR3 extends over 15 amino acids. The V gene's germline CDR1 is SGHVS and CDR2 FQNEAQ. The junction had 11 bases not matched to a gene; V was cut back by 8 bases and J by 5 bases. The sequence derives from a woman aged 50 to 65 with Graves' ophthalmopathy. The material sequenced was peripheral blood. The chain employs TRBV7-8 and TRBJ2-2, with 7 positions matching TRBD1. Written as DNA, the CDR3 is TGTGCCAGCGGATCCTACAGGGGCCGGACCGGGGAGCTGTTTTTT. It encodes CASGSYRGRTGELFF.